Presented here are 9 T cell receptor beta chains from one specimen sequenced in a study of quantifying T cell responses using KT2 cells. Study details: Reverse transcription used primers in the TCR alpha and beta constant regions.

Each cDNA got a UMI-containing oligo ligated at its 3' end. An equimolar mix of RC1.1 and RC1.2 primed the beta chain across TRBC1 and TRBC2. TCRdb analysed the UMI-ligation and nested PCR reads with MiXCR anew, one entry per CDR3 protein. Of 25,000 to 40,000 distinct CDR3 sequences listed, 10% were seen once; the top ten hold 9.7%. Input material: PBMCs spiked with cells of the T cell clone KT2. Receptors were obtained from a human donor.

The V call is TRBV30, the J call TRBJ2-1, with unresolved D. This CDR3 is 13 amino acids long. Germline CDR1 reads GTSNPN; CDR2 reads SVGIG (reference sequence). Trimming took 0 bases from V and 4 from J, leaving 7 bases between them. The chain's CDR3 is CAWSVIAYNEQFF. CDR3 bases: TGTGCCTGGAGTGTGATCGCGTACAATGAGCAGTTCTTC.

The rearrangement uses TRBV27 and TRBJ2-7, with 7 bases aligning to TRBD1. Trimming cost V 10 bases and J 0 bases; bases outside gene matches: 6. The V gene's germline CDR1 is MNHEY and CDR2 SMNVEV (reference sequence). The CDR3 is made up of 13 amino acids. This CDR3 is CATRQGGSYEQYF. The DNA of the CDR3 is TGTGCCACTAGACAGGGCGGCTCCTACGAGCAGTACTTC.

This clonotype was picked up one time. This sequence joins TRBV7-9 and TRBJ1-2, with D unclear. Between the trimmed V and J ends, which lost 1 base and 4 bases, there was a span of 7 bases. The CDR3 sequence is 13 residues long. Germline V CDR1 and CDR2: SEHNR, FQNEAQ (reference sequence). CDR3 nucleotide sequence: TGTGCCAGCAGCTTAGGGGGTGGCTATGGCTACACCTTC. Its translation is CASSLGGGYGYTF.

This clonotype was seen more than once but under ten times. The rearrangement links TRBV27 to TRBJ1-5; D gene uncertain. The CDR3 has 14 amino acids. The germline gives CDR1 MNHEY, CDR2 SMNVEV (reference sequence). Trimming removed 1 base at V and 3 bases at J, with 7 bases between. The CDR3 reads CASSLFADNQPQHF. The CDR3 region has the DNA TGTGCCAGCAGTTTATTCGCAGACAATCAGCCCCAGCATTTT.

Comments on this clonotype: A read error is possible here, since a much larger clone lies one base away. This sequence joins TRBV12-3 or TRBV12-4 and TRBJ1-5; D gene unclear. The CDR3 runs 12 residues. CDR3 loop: CASRKINQPQNF. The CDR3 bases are TGTGCCAGCAGGAAAATTAATCAGCCCCAGAATTTT.

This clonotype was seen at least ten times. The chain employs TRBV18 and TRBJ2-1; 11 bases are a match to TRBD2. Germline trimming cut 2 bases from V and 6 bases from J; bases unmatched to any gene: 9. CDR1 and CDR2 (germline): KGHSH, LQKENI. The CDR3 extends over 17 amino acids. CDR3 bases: TGTGCCAGCTCACCATGGAATGTCGGGACTAGCGGCAATGAGCAGTTCTTC. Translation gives CASSPWNVGTSGNEQFF.

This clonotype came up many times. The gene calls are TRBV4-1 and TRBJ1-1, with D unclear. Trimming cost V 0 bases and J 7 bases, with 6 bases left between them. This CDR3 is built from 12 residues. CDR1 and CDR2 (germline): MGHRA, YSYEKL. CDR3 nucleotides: TGCGCCAGCAGCCAAGATCAGAATGAAGCTTTCTTT. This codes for CASSQDQNEAFF.

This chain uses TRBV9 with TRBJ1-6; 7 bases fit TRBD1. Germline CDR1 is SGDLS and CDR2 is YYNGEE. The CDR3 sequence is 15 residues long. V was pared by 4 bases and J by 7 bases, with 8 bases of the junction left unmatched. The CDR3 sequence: CASSQGVARNSPLHF. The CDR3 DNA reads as TGTGCCAGCAGCCAGGGGGTTGCGAGGAATTCACCCCTCCACTTT.

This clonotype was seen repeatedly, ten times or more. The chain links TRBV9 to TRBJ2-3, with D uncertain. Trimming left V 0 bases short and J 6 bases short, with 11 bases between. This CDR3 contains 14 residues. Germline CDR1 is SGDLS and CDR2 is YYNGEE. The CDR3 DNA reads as TGTGCCAGCAGCGTAGAGCCCCTCTGGGATACGCAGTATTTT. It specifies CASSVEPLWDTQYF.